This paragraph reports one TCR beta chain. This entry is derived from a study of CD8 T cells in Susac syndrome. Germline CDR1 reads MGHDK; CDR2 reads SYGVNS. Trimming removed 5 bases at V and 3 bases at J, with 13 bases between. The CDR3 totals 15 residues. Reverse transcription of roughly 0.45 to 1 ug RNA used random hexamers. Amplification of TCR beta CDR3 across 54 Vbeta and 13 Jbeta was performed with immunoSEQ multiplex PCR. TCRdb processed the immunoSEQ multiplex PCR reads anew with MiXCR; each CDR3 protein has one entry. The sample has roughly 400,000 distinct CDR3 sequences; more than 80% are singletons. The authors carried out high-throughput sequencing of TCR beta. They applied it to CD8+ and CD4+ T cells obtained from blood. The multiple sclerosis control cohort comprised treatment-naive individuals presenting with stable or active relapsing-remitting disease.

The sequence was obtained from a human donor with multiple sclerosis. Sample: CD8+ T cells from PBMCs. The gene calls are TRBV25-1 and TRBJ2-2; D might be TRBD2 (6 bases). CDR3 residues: CASSPTGTDTGELFF. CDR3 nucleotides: TGTGCCAGCAGTCCCACCGGGACTGACACCGGGGAGCTGTTTTTT.